This T cell receptor beta chain was documented in a study of blood T cell repertoires in COVID-19. Assay: immunoSEQ multiplex PCR; the TCRdb copy retains only in-frame clones and omits some. The table shows fewer than 500,000 clones, with 75% to 90% occurring only once. Sequencing was performed on peripheral blood. This TCR was recovered from a young woman with active or convalescent COVID-19.

The CDR3 here is CASSLSPMGTSDTQYF. As DNA, the CDR3 is TGCGCCAGCAGCTTGAGCCCAATGGGGACATCAGATACGCAGTATTTT. V usage is TRBV5-1 and J usage is TRBJ2-3, with a possible D match to TRBD1 (6 bases). The CDR3 loop spans 16 amino acids. Germline-derived CDR1 and CDR2 are SGHRS and YFSETQ. The V gene lost 1 base and the J gene lost 4 bases, with 16 bases spanning the gap.